Here is one T cell receptor (beta chain) with its context. What it binds is not known. Assay: immunoSEQ multiplex PCR; the TCRdb copy retains only in-frame clones and omits some. The sample lists tens of thousands of clones, roughly nine tenths occurring once. The CDR3 is 16 residues long. Trimming removed 5 bases from V and 6 bases from J, with 19 bases in between. Germline CDR1 and CDR2: SGHTA and FQGNSA. This sample was included in a study of T cells in localized non-small cell lung cancer. Study-level results: Uninvolved nearby lung showed the greatest T cell clonality, exceeding that found in tumor. Sequencing involved a lone tumor region, leaving heterogeneity possible.

The chain has TRBV7-2 and TRBJ2-2, with a weak D call TRBD2 (5 bases). The sample was peripheral blood, taken before any cancer treatment. The TCR comes from a woman aged 18-50 years with stage III lung adenocarcinoma. For the CDR3, the DNA is TGTGCCAGCAGCCGAGACCGGAAGGGAGTCGCCGGGGAGCTGTTTTTT. Translating it yields CASSRDRKGVAGELFF.